Listed below are T cell receptor beta chains from one sample, sequenced in a study of blood T cell repertoires in COVID-19. Clones were read by immunoSEQ multiplex PCR, and TCRdb kept only the in-frame ones, dropping some. This table holds 65,000 to 95,000 clones, 75% to 85% found once. Sequenced sample: peripheral blood. The receptors come from a woman aged 40 to 50 with active or convalescent COVID-19. Both conserved end residues are part of each CDR3. The order of the fields is V gene, CDR3 protein.

v_gene: TRBV5-1
CDR3aa: CASSQGQLLDIQYF

v_gene: TRBV3-1/TRBV3-2
CDR3aa: CASSTQTSSDTQYF

v_gene: TRBV9
CDR3aa: CASSVDQANSPLHF

v_gene: TRBV6-5
CDR3aa: CASSTGGKKFF

v_gene: TRBV27
CDR3aa: CASRLQGALTEAFF

v_gene: TRBV7-2
CDR3aa: CASSSLGTILQETQYF

v_gene: TRBV20-1
CDR3aa: CSAILTGEQYF

v_gene: TRBV5-4
CDR3aa: CASSLALTSGGASFQETQYF

v_gene: TRBV25-1
CDR3aa: CASSQRGRGLAGVNEQYF

v_gene: TRBV9
CDR3aa: CASSGTSDNEQFF